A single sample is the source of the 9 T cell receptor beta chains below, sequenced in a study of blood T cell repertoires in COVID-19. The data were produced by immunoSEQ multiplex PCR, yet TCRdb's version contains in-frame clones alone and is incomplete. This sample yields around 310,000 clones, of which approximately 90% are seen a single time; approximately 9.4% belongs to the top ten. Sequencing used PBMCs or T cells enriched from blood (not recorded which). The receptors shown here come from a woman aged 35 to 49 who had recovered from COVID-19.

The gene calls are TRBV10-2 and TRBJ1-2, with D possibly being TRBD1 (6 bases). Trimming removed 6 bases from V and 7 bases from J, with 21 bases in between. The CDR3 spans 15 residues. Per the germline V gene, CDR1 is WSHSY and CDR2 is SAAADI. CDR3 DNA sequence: TGCGCCAGCAGCTGGGCGGCAGGGGATTTTAGTGGCTACACCTTC. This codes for CASSWAAGDFSGYTF.

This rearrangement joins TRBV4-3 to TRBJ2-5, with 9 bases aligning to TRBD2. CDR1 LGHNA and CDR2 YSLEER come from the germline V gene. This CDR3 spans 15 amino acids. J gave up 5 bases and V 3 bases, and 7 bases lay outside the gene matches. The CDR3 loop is CASSQGAAGGETQYF. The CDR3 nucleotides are TGCGCCAGCAGCCAGGGGGCGGCGGGAGGGGAGACCCAGTACTTC.

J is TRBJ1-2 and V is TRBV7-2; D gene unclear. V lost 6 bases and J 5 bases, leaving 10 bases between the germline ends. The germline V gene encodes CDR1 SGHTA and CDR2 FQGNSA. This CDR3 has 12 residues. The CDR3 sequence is CASSLSGYGYTF. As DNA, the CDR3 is TGTGCCAGCAGTTTATCGGGTTATGGCTACACCTTC.

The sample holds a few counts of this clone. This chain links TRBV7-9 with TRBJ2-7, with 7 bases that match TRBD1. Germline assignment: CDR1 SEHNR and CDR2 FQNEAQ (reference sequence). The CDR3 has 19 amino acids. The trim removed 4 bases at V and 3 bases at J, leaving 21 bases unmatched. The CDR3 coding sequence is TGTGCCAGCAGCTCCACGACCCCAGCCGGGACAGAGGGTTTCTACGAGCAGTACTTC. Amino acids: CASSSTTPAGTEGFYEQYF.

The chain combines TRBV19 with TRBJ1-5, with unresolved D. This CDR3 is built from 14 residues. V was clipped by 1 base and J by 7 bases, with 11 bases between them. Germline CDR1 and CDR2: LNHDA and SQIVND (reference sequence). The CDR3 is CASSIAGSGQPQHF. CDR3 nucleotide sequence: TGTGCCAGTAGTATAGCAGGTTCCGGCCAGCCCCAGCATTTT.

CDR3 residues: CASSLEKGDPEAFF. The CDR3 region has the DNA TGTGCCAGCAGCTTAGAAAAGGGGGATCCTGAAGCTTTCTTT. V is TRBV7-2 and J is TRBJ1-1; tentatively, D is TRBD1 (6 bases). V was cut by 1 base and J by 6 bases, with 12 bases left in between. The CDR3 has 14 amino acids. Germline V gene sequence: CDR1 SGHTA, CDR2 FQGNSA. Combining the CDR3 with reference TRBV7-2 and TRBJ1-1 gives the whole variable domain GAGVSQSPSNKVTEKGKDVELRCDPISGHTALYWYRQSLGQGLEFLIYFQGNSAPDKSGLPSDRFSAERTGGSVSTLTIQRTQQEDSAVYLCASSLEKGDPEAFFGQGTRLTVV.

The CDR3 reads CASIPTAGTYNEQFF. The CDR3 DNA reads TGCGCCAGCATCCCTACGGCGGGGACCTACAATGAGCAGTTCTTC. The rearrangement links TRBV4-1 to TRBJ2-1; TRBD2 is a possible D gene (6 bases). CDR3 length: 15 amino acids. Trimming pared 7 bases from V and 2 bases from J, leaving 15 bases between. Germline V gene data show CDR1 as MGHRA and CDR2 as YSYEKL.

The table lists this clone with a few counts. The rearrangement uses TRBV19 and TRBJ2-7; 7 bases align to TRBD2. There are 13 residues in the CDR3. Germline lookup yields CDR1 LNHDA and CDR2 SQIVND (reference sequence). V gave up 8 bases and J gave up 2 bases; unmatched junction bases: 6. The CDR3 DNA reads TGTGCCAGTCCAGCGGGGAGGACCTACGAGCAGTACTTC. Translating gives CASPAGRTYEQYF.

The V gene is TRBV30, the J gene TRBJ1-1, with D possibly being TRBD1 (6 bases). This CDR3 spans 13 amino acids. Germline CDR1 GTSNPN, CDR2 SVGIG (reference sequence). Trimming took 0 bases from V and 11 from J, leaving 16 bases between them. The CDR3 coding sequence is TGTGCCTGGAGTGTACTAGGGGGTTCGGTGGCTTTCTTT. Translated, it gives CAWSVLGGSVAFF.